This T cell receptor beta chain was observed in a study of blood T cell repertoires in COVID-19. Study in general: Some COVID-19 samples were acute and others convalescent; all came from the United States, Italy and Spain. Nucleic acid was either cDNA or gDNA, and it came from T cells, B-cell-depleted T cells, or PBMCs.

Germline CDR1 reads SNHLY; CDR2 reads FYNNEI. CDR3 length equals 13 residues. The V end was cut by 6 bases, the J end by 11 bases, with 14 bases between. As processed by the authors: The assay estimated nucleated cells by amplifying reference gene primers. Measured with immunoSEQ multiplex PCR; TCRdb has only the in-frame clones, and not every one. V and J calls and clone size are copied from that table; D and trimming were computed from the DNA. The sample lists some 250,000 clones; roughly nine tenths were seen once. Seattle patients were enrolled while actively infected and followed longitudinally.

The chain uses TRBV2 and TRBJ1-6; the D gene is possibly TRBD1 (6 bases). The specimen sequenced was peripheral blood. The sequence was obtained from a woman aged 25 to 39 with COVID-19, enrolled during active disease. CDR3 DNA sequence: TGTGCCAGCAGCCCCCACAGGGTTCCACCCCTCCACTTT. Translating gives CASSPHRVPPLHF. The entire variable domain, with the rest obtained from reference TRBV2 and TRBJ1-6, is as follows: EPEVTQTPSHQVTQMGQEVILRCVPISNHLYFYWYRQILGQKVEFLVSFYNNEISEKSEIFDDQFSVERPDGSNFTLKIRSTKLEDSAMYFCASSPHRVPPLHFGNGTRLTVT.